The clone carrying this T cell receptor (beta chain) appeared many times. As yet, its antigen is unknown. The data were obtained in a study of Graves' ophthalmopathy and Graves' hyperthyroidism. For repertoire sequencing, the TCR beta CDR3 regions were amplified from RNA transcripts. HTBI-primed RT-PCR formed the first round, and a multiplex PCR formed the second. MiXCR was run by TCRdb on the multiplex PCR reads, yielding one entry per CDR3 protein. Among 400,000 to 450,000 distinct CDR3 sequences listed, over 20% were seen once. Certain patients, namely those with other autoimmune diseases, uncontrolled infections, pregnancy or lactation, were excluded. CDR1 is MNHEY, CDR2 SVGAGI, per germline. V was trimmed by 0 bases and J by 5 bases, leaving 11 bases between them. This CDR3 has 14 amino acids. Study results and limitations: Its predictions of ophthalmopathy progression gave the model 55% to 71% sensitivity and approximately 72% specificity.

The chain links TRBV6-5 to TRBJ2-7; D is possibly TRBD1 or TRBD2 (5 bases each). The sequenced material came from peripheral blood. The TCR originated in a woman younger than 30 with stable Graves' hyperthyroidism. CDR3 bases: TGTGCCAGCAGTTACTCGATGGGGACCGACGAGCAGTACTTC. As protein: CASSYSMGTDEQYF.